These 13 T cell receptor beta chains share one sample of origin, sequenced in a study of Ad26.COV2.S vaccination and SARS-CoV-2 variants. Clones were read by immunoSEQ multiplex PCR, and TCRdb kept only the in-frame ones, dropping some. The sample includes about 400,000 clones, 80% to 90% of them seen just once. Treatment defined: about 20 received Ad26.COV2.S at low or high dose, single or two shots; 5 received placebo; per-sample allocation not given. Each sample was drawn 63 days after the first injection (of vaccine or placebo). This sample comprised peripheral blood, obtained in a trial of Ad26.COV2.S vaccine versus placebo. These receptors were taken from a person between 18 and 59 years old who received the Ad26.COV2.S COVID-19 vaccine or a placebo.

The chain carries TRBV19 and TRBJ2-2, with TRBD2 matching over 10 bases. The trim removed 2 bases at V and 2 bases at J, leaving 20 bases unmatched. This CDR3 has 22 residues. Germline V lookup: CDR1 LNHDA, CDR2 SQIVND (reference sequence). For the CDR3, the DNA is TGTGCCAGTAGTATACGGTTCAGCTTATCGAAAATAGCGGGGGGAAACACCGGGGAGCTGTTTTTT. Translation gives CASSIRFSLSKIAGGNTGELFF.

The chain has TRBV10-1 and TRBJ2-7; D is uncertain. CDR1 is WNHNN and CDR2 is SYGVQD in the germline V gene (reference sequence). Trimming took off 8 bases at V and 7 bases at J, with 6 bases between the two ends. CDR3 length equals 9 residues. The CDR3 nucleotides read TGCGCCAGCCGTCCGGAGCAGTACTTC. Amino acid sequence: CASRPEQYF.

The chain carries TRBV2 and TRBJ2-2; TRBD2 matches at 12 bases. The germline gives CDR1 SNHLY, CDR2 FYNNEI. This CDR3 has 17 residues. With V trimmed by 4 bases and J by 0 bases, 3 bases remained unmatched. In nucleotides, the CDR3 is TGTGCCAGCAGTGTGCTAGCGGGGGGGCCGAACACCGGGGAGCTGTTTTTT. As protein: CASSVLAGGPNTGELFF.

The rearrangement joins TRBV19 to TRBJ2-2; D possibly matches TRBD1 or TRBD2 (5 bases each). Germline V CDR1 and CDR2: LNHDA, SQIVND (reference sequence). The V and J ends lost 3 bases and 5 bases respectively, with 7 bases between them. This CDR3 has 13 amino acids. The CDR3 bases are TGTGCCAGTAGTATCGAGGGGACCGGGGAGCTGTTTTTT. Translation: CASSIEGTGELFF.

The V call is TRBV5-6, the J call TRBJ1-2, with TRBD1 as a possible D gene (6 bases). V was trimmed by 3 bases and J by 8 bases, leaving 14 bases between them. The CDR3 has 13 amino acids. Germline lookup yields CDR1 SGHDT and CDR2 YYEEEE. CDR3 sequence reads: CASSSRGFIGYTF. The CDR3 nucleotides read TGTGCCAGCAGCTCAAGGGGGTTTATAGGCTACACCTTC. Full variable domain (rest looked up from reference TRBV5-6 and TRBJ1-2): DAGVTQSPTHLIKTRGQQVTLRCSPKSGHDTVSWYQQALGQGPQFIFQYYEEEERQRGNFPDRFSGHQFPNYSSELNVNALLLGDSALYLCASSSRGFIGYTFGSGTRLTVV.

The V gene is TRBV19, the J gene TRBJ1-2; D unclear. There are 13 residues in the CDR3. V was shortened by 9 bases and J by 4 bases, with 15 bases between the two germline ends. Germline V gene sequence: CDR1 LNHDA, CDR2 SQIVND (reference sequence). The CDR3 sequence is CASHLADGYGYTF. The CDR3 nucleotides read TGTGCCAGCCACCTGGCCGACGGCTATGGCTACACCTTC.

For the CDR3, the DNA is TGCGCCAGCAGAGATGTGACAGGGATTTACAATGAGCAGTTCTTC. Encoded protein: CASRDVTGIYNEQFF. V is TRBV5-1 and J is TRBJ2-1; 7 positions match TRBD1. Germline CDR1 reads SGHRS; CDR2 reads YFSETQ. This CDR3 is built from 15 residues. V was pared by 5 bases and J by 4 bases, with 9 bases of the junction left unmatched.

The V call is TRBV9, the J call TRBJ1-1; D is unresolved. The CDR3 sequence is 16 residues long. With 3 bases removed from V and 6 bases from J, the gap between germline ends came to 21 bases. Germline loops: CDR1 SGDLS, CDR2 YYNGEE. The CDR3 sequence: CASSALSGGRFSEAFF. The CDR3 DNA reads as TGTGCCAGCAGCGCTCTGTCGGGAGGTCGTTTCTCTGAAGCTTTCTTT.

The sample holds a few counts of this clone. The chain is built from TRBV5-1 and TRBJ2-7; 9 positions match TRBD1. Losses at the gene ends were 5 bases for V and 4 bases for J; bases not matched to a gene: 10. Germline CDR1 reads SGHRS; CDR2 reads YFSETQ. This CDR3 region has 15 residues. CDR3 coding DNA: TGCGCCAGCAGACCGACAGGGGGGAGGCCTTACGAGCAGTACTTC. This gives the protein CASRPTGGRPYEQYF.

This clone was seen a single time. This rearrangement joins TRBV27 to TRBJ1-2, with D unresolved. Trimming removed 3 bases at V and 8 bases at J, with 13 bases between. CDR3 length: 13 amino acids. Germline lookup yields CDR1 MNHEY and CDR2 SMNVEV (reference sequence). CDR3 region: CASSFAGLRGYTF. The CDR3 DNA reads TGTGCCAGCAGTTTCGCGGGTCTGCGGGGCTACACCTTC.

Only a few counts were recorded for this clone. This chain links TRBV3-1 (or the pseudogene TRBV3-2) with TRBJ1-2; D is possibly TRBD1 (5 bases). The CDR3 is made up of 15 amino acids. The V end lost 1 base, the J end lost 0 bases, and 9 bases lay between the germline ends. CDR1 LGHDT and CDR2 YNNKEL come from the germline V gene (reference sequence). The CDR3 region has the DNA TGTGCCAGCAGCCAAGCGAAGGGACCTAACTATGGCTACACCTTC. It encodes CASSQAKGPNYGYTF.

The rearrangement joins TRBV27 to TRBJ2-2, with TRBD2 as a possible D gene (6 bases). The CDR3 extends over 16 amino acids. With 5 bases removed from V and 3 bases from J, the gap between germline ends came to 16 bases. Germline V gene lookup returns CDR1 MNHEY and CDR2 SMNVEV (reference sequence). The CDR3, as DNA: TGTGCCAGCAGTCCTTTTCGGGACTTTCACACCGGGGAGCTGTTTTTT. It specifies CASSPFRDFHTGELFF.

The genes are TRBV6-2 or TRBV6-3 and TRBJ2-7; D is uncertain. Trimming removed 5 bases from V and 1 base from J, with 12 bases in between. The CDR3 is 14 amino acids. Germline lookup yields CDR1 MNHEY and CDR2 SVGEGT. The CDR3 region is CASSTPDRSYEQYF. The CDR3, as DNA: TGTGCCAGCAGTACGCCGGACCGTTCCTACGAGCAGTACTTC.